The 26 T cell receptor beta chains listed next were all sequenced from one sample in a study of OX40 agonist ivuxolimab in advanced cancers. Clones were read by immunoSEQ multiplex PCR, and TCRdb kept only the in-frame ones, dropping some. The table includes under 100,000 clones, more than 80% detected once. The sample consisted of CD4+ or CD8+ T cells sorted from blood, taken in a trial of the OX40 agonist ivuxolimab. Every receptor here comes from an adult with an advanced solid tumor such as melanoma, head and neck, liver or kidney cancer.

The chain carries TRBV7-2 and TRBJ2-1, with TRBD2 identical over 8 bases. Looked up from germline, CDR1 is SGHTA and CDR2 is FQGNSA. V was clipped by 3 bases and J by 2 bases; unmatched bases: 3. This CDR3 region has 15 residues. The CDR3 DNA follows: TGTGCCAGCAGCTTGGCGGGAGGACCCTACAATGAGCAGTTCTTC. Protein: CASSLAGGPYNEQFF.

V is TRBV5-4 and J is TRBJ1-3; TRBD1 might be the D (6 bases). Germline CDR1 reads SGHNT; CDR2 reads YYREEE (reference sequence). This CDR3 has 16 amino acids. The V and J ends lost 0 bases and 0 bases respectively, with 10 bases between them. CDR3 protein: CASSLGGQDSGNTIYF. CDR3 nucleotide sequence: TGTGCCAGCAGCTTGGGGGGACAAGACTCTGGAAACACCATATATTTT.

The chain has TRBV7-3 and TRBJ2-1; 8 bases line up with TRBD2. This CDR3 is 15 amino acids long. V shed 1 base, J shed 5 bases, and the junction held 4 bases outside the gene matches. Germline CDR1 and CDR2: SGHTA and FQGTGA. CDR3 bases: TGTGCCAGCAGCTTAAGGGTAGCGGGAAACAATGAGCAGTTCTTC. It is translated as CASSLRVAGNNEQFF.

This rearrangement joins TRBV4-1 to TRBJ2-3; 10 bases are a match to TRBD2. The ends lost 2 bases at V and 0 bases at J; junction bases unmatched: 8. Germline V gene data show CDR1 as MGHRA and CDR2 as YSYEKL. This CDR3 comprises 18 residues. The CDR3 here is CASSQKTLAGESTDTQYF. CDR3 bases: TGCGCCAGCAGCCAAAAGACCCTAGCGGGAGAAAGCACAGATACGCAGTATTTT.

This clone was recorded only once. The V call is TRBV4-1, the J call TRBJ2-5; D gene unclear. There are 10 residues in the CDR3. The V end lost 4 bases, the J end lost 11 bases, and 8 bases lay between the germline ends. CDR1 and CDR2 (germline): MGHRA, YSYEKL. This chain's CDR3 is CASSPFEQYF. CDR3 sequence (DNA): TGCGCCAGCAGCCCTTTTGAGCAGTACTTC.

The rearrangement links TRBV19 to TRBJ2-6, with TRBD1 matching 9 bases. CDR3 length: 18 amino acids. Germline CDR1 reads LNHDA; CDR2 reads SQIVND (reference sequence). The V gene end was trimmed by 5 bases and the J gene end by 0 bases; junction bases not matched to a gene: 8. CDR3 bases: TGTGCCAGTAGTGTAAGGACAGGGGCGAGCTCTGGGGCCAACGTCCTGACTTTC. Translating gives CASSVRTGASSGANVLTF.

The chain joins TRBV7-2 to TRBJ2-5; 7 bases map to TRBD1. CDR1 is SGHTA and CDR2 is FQGNSA in the germline V gene. Trimming at V came to 5 bases and at J to 1 base, leaving 4 bases not matched to a gene. There are 14 residues in the CDR3. CDR3 DNA sequence: TGTGCCAGCAGCAAGGGACAGTCCCAAGAGACCCAGTACTTC. Protein product: CASSKGQSQETQYF.

This rearrangement joins TRBV5-4 to TRBJ2-5; unclear D gene. CDR1 is SGHNT and CDR2 is YYREEE in the germline V gene (reference sequence). The CDR3 totals 15 residues. With 0 bases removed from V and 0 bases from J, the gap between germline ends came to 9 bases. This CDR3 is CASSLAPDYQETQYF. CDR3 sequence (DNA): TGTGCCAGCAGCTTGGCCCCAGATTACCAAGAGACCCAGTACTTC.

The chain combines TRBV7-9 with TRBJ1-1; D call uncertain. CDR1 and CDR2 from the germline V gene are SEHNR and FQNEAQ (reference sequence). V gave up 6 bases and J gave up 5 bases, with 7 bases separating them. The CDR3 contains 11 residues. In DNA form, the CDR3 reads TGTGCCAGCAGTTCAATTACTGAAGCTTTCTTT. It codes for CASSSITEAFF. The full variable domain, with the rest looked up from reference TRBV7-9 and TRBJ1-1, is DTGVSQNPRHKITKRGQNVTFRCDPISEHNRLYWYRQTLGQGPEFLTYFQNEAQLEKSRLLSDRFSAERPKGSFSTLEIQRTEQGDSAMYLCASSSITEAFFGQGTRLTVV.

The rearrangement uses TRBV7-6 and TRBJ2-3, with D possibly matching TRBD2 (6 bases). Trimming removed 0 bases from V and 1 base from J, with 14 bases in between. This CDR3 is built from 17 residues. CDR1 is SGHVS, CDR2 FNYEAQ, per germline. DNA for the CDR3: TGTGCCAGCAGCTTAGCTGGGGGGAGCGGTCGCACAGATACGCAGTATTTT. Encoded protein: CASSLAGGSGRTDTQYF.

This clone was recorded only once. The same CDR3 is also encoded by other DNA sequences in this sample. The chain links TRBV2 to TRBJ2-7; no definite D call. The CDR3 length is 13 residues. CDR1 is SNHLY and CDR2 is FYNNEI in the germline V gene. The V gene lost 6 bases and the J gene lost 0 bases, with 9 bases spanning the gap. CDR3 residues: CASRGQSSYEQYF. CDR3 DNA sequence: TGTGCCAGCAGAGGGCAGAGCTCCTACGAGCAGTACTTC.

This chain joins TRBV19 and TRBJ2-7, with no clear D. The V end lost 6 bases, the J end lost 7 bases, and 16 bases lay between the germline ends. Germline values: CDR1 LNHDA, CDR2 SQIVND (reference sequence). This CDR3 is 13 amino acids long. The CDR3 DNA reads TGTGCCAGTAGGATCTTTGGCGGAGCTGAGCAGTACTTC. Translation gives CASRIFGGAEQYF.

This clone was picked up one time. The rearrangement uses TRBV7-8 and TRBJ1-2, with D perhaps matching TRBD1 (6 bases). The CDR3 sequence is 13 residues long. Looked up from germline, CDR1 is SGHVS and CDR2 is FQNEAQ. Trimming removed 5 bases at V and 7 bases at J, with 14 bases between. Written as DNA, the CDR3 is TGTGCCAGCAGCAGGGACGGGGGCGGTGGCTACACCTTC. It is translated as CASSRDGGGGYTF.

The chain links TRBV27 to TRBJ2-1; TRBD1 agrees at 7 bases. The germline gives CDR1 MNHEY, CDR2 SMNVEV (reference sequence). With V trimmed by 6 bases and J by 4 bases, 6 bases remained unmatched. The CDR3 runs 14 residues. The CDR3 coding sequence is TGTGCCAGCAGACGGGACAGTGCTTACAATGAGCAGTTCTTC. This gives the protein CASRRDSAYNEQFF.

The DNA for the CDR3 is TGTGCCAGCCAACCACTAGTAAAGGGGACCCCAACGCAGTATTTT. It codes for CASQPLVKGTPTQYF. V is TRBV19 and J is TRBJ2-3; D tentatively fits TRBD1 or TRBD2 (5 bases each). CDR1 is LNHDA, CDR2 SQIVND, per germline (reference sequence). The CDR3 runs to 15 residues. V lost 9 bases and J 9 bases, leaving 25 bases between the germline ends.

The rearrangement links TRBV5-6 to TRBJ1-2, with D unclear. The CDR3 runs 13 residues. Per the germline V gene, CDR1 is SGHDT and CDR2 is YYEEEE. V was pared by 0 bases and J by 3 bases, with 6 bases between. CDR3 in amino acids: CASSLDTYYGYTF. The CDR3 DNA reads as TGTGCCAGCAGCTTGGACACCTACTATGGCTACACCTTC. Complete variable domain (other parts from reference TRBV5-6 and TRBJ1-2): DAGVTQSPTHLIKTRGQQVTLRCSPKSGHDTVSWYQQALGQGPQFIFQYYEEEERQRGNFPDRFSGHQFPNYSSELNVNALLLGDSALYLCASSLDTYYGYTFGSGTRLTVV.

This chain links TRBV27 with TRBJ1-5, with D possibly matching TRBD1 (5 bases). Germline V gene lookup returns CDR1 MNHEY and CDR2 SMNVEV (reference sequence). V shed 3 bases and J shed 2 bases, with 14 bases lying between them. The CDR3 totals 16 residues. The CDR3 is CASSLAGGSGNQPQHF. CDR3 in DNA: TGTGCCAGCAGTTTGGCCGGGGGAAGTGGCAATCAGCCCCAGCATTTT.

The chain is built from TRBV2 and TRBJ1-2; D remains unclear. This CDR3 has 14 residues. Germline CDR1 reads SNHLY; CDR2 reads FYNNEI. With 6 bases removed from V and 3 bases from J, the gap between germline ends came to 14 bases. This chain's CDR3 is CASRLQRGDYGYTF. The CDR3 DNA sequence: TGTGCCAGCAGACTACAGCGTGGGGACTATGGCTACACCTTC.

CDR3 region: CASSLGPAIGSPLHF. The CDR3, as DNA: TGTGCCAGCAGCCTTGGGCCCGCAATAGGATCACCCCTCCACTTT. The V gene is TRBV14, the J gene TRBJ1-6; D gene uncertain. There are 15 residues in the CDR3. Germline V gene sequence: CDR1 SGHDN, CDR2 FVKESK. Trimming pared 4 bases from V and 10 bases from J, leaving 17 bases between.

This chain links TRBV5-1 with TRBJ2-5; D may be TRBD1 (5 bases). Germline V lookup: CDR1 SGHRS, CDR2 YFSETQ. With 4 bases removed from V and 2 bases from J, the gap between germline ends came to 18 bases. The CDR3 is made up of 16 amino acids. The CDR3 reads CASSPQGGAVQETQYF. CDR3 nucleotide sequence: TGCGCCAGCAGCCCCCAGGGTGGGGCTGTACAAGAGACCCAGTACTTC.

V and J are TRBV15 and TRBJ1-5; the match to TRBD1 covers 7 bases. Germline assignment: CDR1 LNHNV and CDR2 YYDKDF (reference sequence). This CDR3 has 16 residues. Trimming at V came to 5 bases and at J to 2 bases, leaving 9 bases not matched to a gene. CDR3 nucleotide sequence: TGTGCCACCAGCGAGGTAGGGGGCGGCGGCAATCAGCCCCAGCATTTT. This encodes CATSEVGGGGNQPQHF.

This chain uses TRBV28 with TRBJ2-7, with a possible D match to TRBD1 (6 bases). The CDR3 has 14 amino acids. Germline loops: CDR1 MDHEN, CDR2 SYDVKM. Trimming removed 7 bases from V and 1 base from J, with 14 bases in between. CDR3 loop: CASKPGTPSYEQYF. As DNA, the CDR3 is TGTGCCAGCAAACCCGGGACACCATCCTACGAGCAGTACTTC.

This clone was found once. The rearrangement uses TRBV7-9 and TRBJ1-1; D is undetermined. The germline V gene has CDR1 SEHNR and CDR2 FQNEAQ (reference sequence). V lost 5 bases and J 1 base, leaving 11 bases between the germline ends. The CDR3 is 14 amino acids. The CDR3 bases are TGTGCCAGCAGCCCCCGTACGTGGAACACTGAAGCTTTCTTT. It encodes CASSPRTWNTEAFF.

This chain uses TRBV7-2 with TRBJ2-1, with 13 bases matching TRBD2. There are 16 residues in the CDR3. V dropped 11 bases and J dropped 6; count of bases not matched to a gene: 13. The germline CDR1 and CDR2 sequences are SGHTA and FQGNSA. CDR3 protein: CAARVGTSGKFNEQFF. The CDR3, as DNA: TGTGCCGCCCGCGTAGGGACTAGCGGGAAGTTCAATGAGCAGTTCTTC.

This rearrangement joins TRBV18 to TRBJ1-3, with D possibly being TRBD1 (6 bases). The V gene lost 5 bases and the J gene lost 0 bases, with 11 bases spanning the gap. The CDR3 consists of 15 residues. From germline, CDR1 is KGHSH and CDR2 LQKENI. As DNA, the CDR3 is TGTGCCAGCTCAGGGGACATGTCCTCTGGAAACACCATATATTTT. Translation: CASSGDMSSGNTIYF.

The chain carries TRBV7-8 and TRBJ2-3; 13 positions match TRBD2. The germline V gene encodes CDR1 SGHVS and CDR2 FQNEAQ. The CDR3 loop spans 15 amino acids. V lost 11 bases and J lost 2; bases outside the gene matches: 7. The CDR3 here is CAAGGLAGLTDTQYF. The CDR3, as DNA: TGTGCCGCGGGGGGACTAGCGGGGCTCACAGATACGCAGTATTTT. Supplemented by reference TRBV7-8 and TRBJ2-3, the full variable domain reads GAGVSQSPRYKVAKRGQDVALRCDPISGHVSLFWYQQALGQGPEFLTYFQNEAQLDKSGLPSDRFFAERPEGSVSTLKIQRTQQEDSAVYLCAAGGLAGLTDTQYFGPGTRLTVL.